This TCR beta chain derives from a study of cytomegalovirus exposure and HLA in healthy donors. Vbeta (60) and Jbeta (13) primers were used in the PCR. Clones were read by immunoSEQ multiplex PCR, and TCRdb kept only the in-frame ones, dropping some. Found here are 150,000 to 200,000 clones; the top ten clones hold about 1.2%. The CDR3 has 20 residues. The receptor's source is a woman aged 55-75 years in good health and CMV-seronegative. The V gene is TRBV21-1, the J gene TRBJ2-7; TRBD2, the D gene given by the table, was not confirmed from the DNA. TRBV21-1 is a pseudogene. What was sequenced was PBMCs. In DNA form, the CDR3 reads TGTGCCAGCAGCAAAGGGAGGGAGACACGTATACTCTGGGTCTCCTACGAGCAGTACTTC. The encoded protein is CASSKGRETRILWVSYEQYF.